This T cell receptor (beta chain) was documented in a study of control samples from healthy donors and cancer patients. Measured with immunoSEQ multiplex PCR; TCRdb has only the in-frame clones, and not every one. The sample lists around 150,000 clones, 96% seen once, with just over 1% in the top ten. The CDR3 has 16 residues. Germline CDR1 MDHEN, CDR2 SYDVKM. J was trimmed by 0 bases and V by 10 bases; bases with no gene match: 7. The receptor was derived from a woman aged 25-40 years in good health. The sequenced sample consisted of blood. This sequence joins TRBV28 and TRBJ2-1, with 12 nucleotides matching TRBD2. CDR3 sequence reads: CATLAGGSPSYNEQFF. The CDR3 nucleotides read TGTGCCACCCTAGCGGGAGGGTCCCCCTCCTACAATGAGCAGTTCTTC.